The rows below give T cell receptor beta chains drawn from one sample of a study of cytomegalovirus exposure and HLA in healthy donors. Clones were sequenced by immunoSEQ multiplex PCR, and TCRdb holds only the in-frame ones, with some missing. The repertoire holds 110,000 to 150,000 clones, with just under 85% as singletons. The sample taken for sequencing was PBMCs. These receptors were taken from a man aged 35 to 55 in good health and CMV-seropositive. Both conserved end residues are part of each CDR3. Fields, in order: V gene, D gene, clone size, J gene, CDR3 DNA, CDR3 protein. D genes are given only for firm matches. Rows may omit the clone size; those that give it use once, few, many or a size class.

V: TRBV7-6
D: TRBD2
size: .
J: TRBJ2-5
DNA: TGTGCCAGCAGCTTGACTAGCCGCGAGACCCAGTACTTC
CDR3: CASSLTSRETQYF

V: TRBV9
D: .
size: .
J: TRBJ1-5
DNA: TGTGCCAGCAGCGTGGGAGGAGGGGTTAATCAGCCCCAGCATTTT
CDR3: CASSVGGGVNQPQHF

V: TRBV6-5
D: TRBD1
size: .
J: TRBJ2-5
DNA: TGTGCCAGCACCAGTACAGGGGAAAACCAGTACTTC
CDR3: CASTSTGENQYF

V: TRBV25-1
D: TRBD1
size: .
J: TRBJ1-4
DNA: TGTGCCAGCAGTGCCAGACAGGGCTATGATGAAAAACTGTTTTTT
CDR3: CASSARQGYDEKLFF

V: TRBV4-3
D: .
size: .
J: TRBJ2-3
DNA: TGCGCCAGCAGCCAGCAGGGGTCCCCTAGCACAGATACGCAGTATTTT
CDR3: CASSQQGSPSTDTQYF

V: TRBV11-3
D: .
size: .
J: TRBJ1-2
DNA: TGTGCCAGCAGCTTCGGGGACACGAGTGTAGGTGGCTACACCTTC
CDR3: CASSFGDTSVGGYTF

V: TRBV29-1
D: .
size: .
J: TRBJ1-4
DNA: TGCAGCGGGCGGGTGGGTTTTAATGAAAAACTGTTTTTT
CDR3: CSGRVGFNEKLFF

V: TRBV13
D: .
size: .
J: TRBJ1-5
DNA: TGTGCCAGCAGCTTAGGCGGGGATCAGCCCCAGCATTTT
CDR3: CASSLGGDQPQHF

V: TRBV19
D: TRBD1
size: .
J: TRBJ2-7
DNA: TGTGCCAGTACCTACAGGGGTGCCCACGAGCAGTACTTC
CDR3: CASTYRGAHEQYF

V: TRBV5-1
D: .
size: .
J: TRBJ1-2
DNA: TGCGCCAGCAGCACTAACCTCCAGCGCTTCTATGGCTACACCTTC
CDR3: CASSTNLQRFYGYTF

V: TRBV18
D: .
size: .
J: TRBJ1-4
DNA: TGTGCCAGCTCACCAAACAGGGATGCTAATGAAAAACTGTTTTTT
CDR3: CASSPNRDANEKLFF

V: TRBV4-2
D: TRBD2
size: .
J: TRBJ2-5
DNA: TGTGCCAGCAGCCAAGCTAGCGGAGGCCCGAAGGAGACCCAGTACTTC
CDR3: CASSQASGGPKETQYF

V: TRBV5-5
D: .
size: .
J: TRBJ2-5
DNA: TGTGCCAGCAACGCCGGGCTAGCCCTAGAGACCCAGTACTTC
CDR3: CASNAGLALETQYF

V: TRBV7-8
D: TRBD2
size: .
J: TRBJ2-1
DNA: TGTGCCAGCAGCAAAAGACTAGCGGGGTCCTACAATGAGCAGTTCTTC
CDR3: CASSKRLAGSYNEQFF

V: TRBV11-2
D: .
size: .
J: TRBJ2-3
DNA: TGTGCCAGCAGCTTTGGCTTTGCGGGCACAGATACGCAGTATTTT
CDR3: CASSFGFAGTDTQYF

V: TRBV19
D: TRBD1
size: .
J: TRBJ2-7
DNA: TGTGCCAGTAGTACCCGGGACAGAATATCCTACGAGCAGTACTTC
CDR3: CASSTRDRISYEQYF

V: TRBV6-1
D: .
size: .
J: TRBJ2-7
DNA: TGTGCCAGCAGCCTCCTCTACGAGCAGTACTTC
CDR3: CASSLLYEQYF

V: TRBV20-1
D: .
size: .
J: TRBJ1-2
DNA: TGCAGTGCTTTTATTAACTATGGCTACACCTTC
CDR3: CSAFINYGYTF

V: TRBV7-9
D: .
size: .
J: TRBJ2-2
DNA: TGTGCCAGCAGCTTAAGCGAACGCGCAACCGGGGAGCTGTTTTTT
CDR3: CASSLSERATGELFF

V: TRBV30
D: .
size: .
J: TRBJ1-1
DNA: TGTGCCTGGAGTGAGACCAGGGTGACTTTCTTT
CDR3: CAWSETRVTFF

V: TRBV6-6
D: .
size: .
J: TRBJ1-4
DNA: TGTGCCAGCAGGCAACAAGTGATTAATGAAAAACTGTTTTTT
CDR3: CASRQQVINEKLFF

V: TRBV7-3
D: .
size: .
J: TRBJ2-2
DNA: TGTGCCAGCAGCTTAAACGCGGGTACCGGGGAGCTGTTTTTT
CDR3: CASSLNAGTGELFF

V: TRBV4-1
D: .
size: .
J: TRBJ1-5
DNA: TGCGCCAGCAGCCAATCTTACCCCGGGGGGCCCCAGCATTTT
CDR3: CASSQSYPGGPQHF

V: TRBV5-1
D: TRBD2
size: once
J: TRBJ2-1
DNA: TGCGCCAGCAGCCGGACTAGCGGATACAATGAGCAGTTCTTC
CDR3: CASSRTSGYNEQFF

V: TRBV5-1
D: .
size: .
J: TRBJ2-1
DNA: TGCGCCAGCAGCTTGCCCGGCCTTTACCCAGGCAATGAGCAGTTCTTC
CDR3: CASSLPGLYPGNEQFF

V: TRBV5-1
D: .
size: .
J: TRBJ2-7
DNA: TGCGCCAGCAGCCCCGGGACACTGTACGAGCAGTACTTC
CDR3: CASSPGTLYEQYF

V: TRBV30
D: .
size: .
J: TRBJ1-1
DNA: TGTGCCTGGAGTACGCAGGGGAACACTGAAGCTTTCTTT
CDR3: CAWSTQGNTEAFF

V: TRBV6-6
D: TRBD1
size: .
J: TRBJ1-2
DNA: TGTGCCAGCAGTTGGGGCGGGACAGCCTATGGCTACACCTTC
CDR3: CASSWGGTAYGYTF

V: TRBV6-5
D: TRBD2
size: .
J: TRBJ2-7
DNA: TGTGCCAGCAGTTACCTAGCGGGGGGCCGGTACGAGCAGTACTTC
CDR3: CASSYLAGGRYEQYF

V: TRBV19
D: TRBD1
size: .
J: TRBJ1-5
DNA: TGTGCCAGTAGTCCCGGGACAGCAGGTAATCAGCCCCAGCATTTT
CDR3: CASSPGTAGNQPQHF

V: TRBV7-9
D: .
size: .
J: TRBJ2-3
DNA: TGTGCCAGCAGCCGGACCGGACTGCTCACAGATACGCAGTATTTT
CDR3: CASSRTGLLTDTQYF

V: TRBV18
D: TRBD1
size: .
J: TRBJ1-1
DNA: TGTGCCAGCTCTCCTAATTACAGGGGGCTTACTGAAGCTTTCTTT
CDR3: CASSPNYRGLTEAFF

V: TRBV12-5
D: TRBD1
size: .
J: TRBJ2-7
DNA: TGTGCTAGTGGTTTGGTTCCCCATTACGAGACAGGGGGTTACGAGCAGTACTTC
CDR3: CASGLVPHYETGGYEQYF

V: TRBV11-2
D: TRBD1
size: few
J: TRBJ2-5
DNA: TGTGCCAGCAGCGAGGGGGCCCAAAGTCAAGAGACCCAGTACTTC
CDR3: CASSEGAQSQETQYF

V: TRBV5-6
D: .
size: once
J: TRBJ2-1
DNA: TGTGCCAGCAGCTTGGCGCTATGCGGGCAGTTCTTC
CDR3: CASSLALCGQFF

V: TRBV30
D: .
size: .
J: TRBJ2-3
DNA: TGTGCCTGGAGTGGAGGAGAAACAGATACGCAGTATTTT
CDR3: CAWSGGETDTQYF

V: TRBV5-4
D: TRBD1
size: .
J: TRBJ1-2
DNA: TGTGCCAGCAGCCCGGTACAGGAGGGGGCTAGGGGTGGCTACACCTTC
CDR3: CASSPVQEGARGGYTF

V: TRBV27
D: .
size: .
J: TRBJ1-2
DNA: TGTGCCAGCAGTTTATCGGCGGGGGGGTCTGGCTACACCTTC
CDR3: CASSLSAGGSGYTF

V: TRBV6-1
D: .
size: .
J: TRBJ1-5
DNA: TGTGCCAGCAGTGTTACAGGGAATCAGCCCCAGCATTTT
CDR3: CASSVTGNQPQHF

V: TRBV19
D: .
size: .
J: TRBJ2-7
DNA: TGTGCCAGTAGTCCCTACTCGGGTGGCGAGCAGTACTTC
CDR3: CASSPYSGGEQYF

V: TRBV5-1
D: .
size: .
J: TRBJ2-1
DNA: TGCGCCAGCAGCTTGGCTGCCCTTCGGGGCAATGAGCAGTTCTTC
CDR3: CASSLAALRGNEQFF

V: TRBV6-1
D: .
size: .
J: TRBJ1-3
DNA: TGTGCCAGGGCAACAGGGCACTCTGGAAACACCATATATTTT
CDR3: CARATGHSGNTIYF

V: TRBV5-1
D: TRBD1
size: .
J: TRBJ2-7
DNA: TGCGCCAGCAACAGGGGGCTGAGCGAGCAGTACTTC
CDR3: CASNRGLSEQYF

V: TRBV23-1
D: TRBD1
size: .
J: TRBJ1-1
DNA: TGCGCCAGCAGTCAAGCCCTAACAGGGGGGATGAACACTGAAGCTTTCTTT
CDR3: CASSQALTGGMNTEAFF

V: TRBV6-1
D: TRBD1
size: .
J: TRBJ1-5
DNA: TGTGCCAGCCGGGGACAGGGCGGCAATCAGCCCCAGCATTTT
CDR3: CASRGQGGNQPQHF

V: TRBV27
D: TRBD2
size: .
J: TRBJ2-1
DNA: TGTGCCAGCACCTCGGGACTAGCGGGAGGAAATGAGCAGTTCTTC
CDR3: CASTSGLAGGNEQFF

V: TRBV19
D: TRBD1
size: .
J: TRBJ1-1
DNA: TGTGCCAGTAGTACCCCGGGACAGGGATACACTGAAGCTTTCTTT
CDR3: CASSTPGQGYTEAFF

V: TRBV7-7
D: TRBD2
size: .
J: TRBJ2-5
DNA: TGTGCCAGCAGCGCTAGCGGGGGGGCCGGTGAGACCCAGTACTTC
CDR3: CASSASGGAGETQYF

V: TRBV11-2
D: .
size: .
J: TRBJ2-2
DNA: TGTGCCAGCAGCCCGCGTAGCCTGAACACCGGGGAGCTGTTTTTT
CDR3: CASSPRSLNTGELFF

V: TRBV6-6
D: TRBD1
size: .
J: TRBJ1-2
DNA: TGTGCCAGCAGAAAGCCGGGACAGTCGGTTGTTGAAGGCTACACCTTC
CDR3: CASRKPGQSVVEGYTF

V: TRBV5-1
D: .
size: .
J: TRBJ2-6
DNA: TGCGCCAGCAGCTTGGGGGCGTCTGGGGCCAACGTCCTGACTTTC
CDR3: CASSLGASGANVLTF

V: TRBV4-3
D: .
size: .
J: TRBJ1-2
DNA: TGCGCCAGCAGCCAAGATCTTGCGGCGAGGAACCCGGGCACCTTC
CDR3: CASSQDLAARNPGTF

V: TRBV27
D: TRBD2
size: .
J: TRBJ2-7
DNA: TGTGCCAGCAGTTTATCGGCCGGGAGGACCTACGAGCAGTACTTC
CDR3: CASSLSAGRTYEQYF

V: TRBV18
D: .
size: .
J: TRBJ2-1
DNA: TGTGCCAGCTCCGAGCGATATGAGCAGTTCTTC
CDR3: CASSERYEQFF

V: TRBV28
D: .
size: .
J: TRBJ2-1
DNA: TGTGCCAGCAGTGACTGGTACAATGAGCAGTTCTTC
CDR3: CASSDWYNEQFF